This T cell receptor beta chain is drawn from a study of cytomegalovirus exposure and HLA in healthy donors. Study-wide findings and caveats: Altogether, 160 or so TCR beta chains were recorded as cytomegalovirus-associated. Later analysis reportedly placed an Asian-associated ancestry cluster below the approximately 650-donor mean in N-insertions. From TCR beta sequences, most subjects' HLA-A and HLA-B alleles were reportedly predicted accurately. The classifier reportedly diagnosed cytomegalovirus status with high specificity and sensitivity.

Use of 60 Vbeta and 13 Jbeta primers characterized the PCR. Sequenced by immunoSEQ multiplex PCR; TCRdb stores in-frame clones only, minus some. The sample consists of just over 200,000 clones, more than 75% of them appearing once. The CDR3 sequence is 17 residues long. V lost 7 bases and J lost 1; bases outside the gene matches: 12. Germline V gives CDR1 LNHDA, CDR2 SQIVND (reference sequence). On this clone: As yet, its antigen is unknown.

The receptor comes from a woman in her forties in good health and CMV-seronegative. This chain joins TRBV19 and TRBJ1-1; 10 nucleotides match TRBD1. Source material: PBMCs. CDR3 nucleotides: TGTGCCAGTACCCGACAGGGGGCTAGGTTTTGGAACACTGAAGCTTTCTTT. This codes for CASTRQGARFWNTEAFF.